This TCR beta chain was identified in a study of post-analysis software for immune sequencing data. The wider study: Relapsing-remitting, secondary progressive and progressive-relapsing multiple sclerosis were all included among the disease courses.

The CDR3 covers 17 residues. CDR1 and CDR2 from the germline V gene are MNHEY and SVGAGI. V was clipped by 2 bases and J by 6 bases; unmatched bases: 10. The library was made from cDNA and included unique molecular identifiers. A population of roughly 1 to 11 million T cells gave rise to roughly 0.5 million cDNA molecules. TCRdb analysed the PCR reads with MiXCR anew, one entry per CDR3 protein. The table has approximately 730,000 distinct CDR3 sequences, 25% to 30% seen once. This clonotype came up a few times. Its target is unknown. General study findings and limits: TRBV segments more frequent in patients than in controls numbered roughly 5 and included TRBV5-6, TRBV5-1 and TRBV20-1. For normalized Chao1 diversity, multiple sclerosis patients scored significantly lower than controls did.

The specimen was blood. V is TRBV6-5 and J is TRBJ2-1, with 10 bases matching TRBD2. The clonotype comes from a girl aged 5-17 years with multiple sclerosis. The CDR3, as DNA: TGTGCCAGCAGTTACCGGACAATGACTAGCGGGCGCAATGAGCAGTTCTTC. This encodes CASSYRTMTSGRNEQFF.